These T cell receptor beta chains were read from a single sample in a study of blood T cell repertoires in COVID-19. The protocol was immunoSEQ multiplex PCR, while the TCRdb copy is restricted to in-frame clones and leaves out a portion. The profile shows around 280,000 clones, roughly 91% of them singletons. Material for sequencing was peripheral blood. The receptors originated from a woman in her twenties or thirties with COVID-19, enrolled during active disease. Each CDR3 is given with its conserved first and last residue. D genes are given only for firm matches. Some rows mark clone size as missing; the rest say once, few, many or name a class of expanded clone.

>TRBJ2-1|TRBV5-6|.|.
TGTGCCAGCAGCTCAGGCTCCTACAATGAGCAGTTCTTC
CASSSGSYNEQFF
>TRBJ1-3|TRBV6-1|.|.
TGTGCCAGCAGACAACGGGACTCTGGAAACACCATATATTTT
CASRQRDSGNTIYF
>TRBJ1-1|TRBV7-9|.|.
TGTGCCAGCAGCTTGGAGGGTTGGACTGAAGCTTTCTTT
CASSLEGWTEAFF
>TRBJ2-7|TRBV5-1|.|.
TGCGCCAGCAGCCCCCAGGCGAGCTCCTACGAGCAGTACTTC
CASSPQASSYEQYF
>TRBJ2-7|TRBV10-2|.|.
TGCGCCAGCAGTGAGTCCAGGAATTCCTACGAGCAGTACTTC
CASSESRNSYEQYF
>TRBJ1-5|TRBV28|.|TRBD1
TGTGCCAGCAGTTTAGTATTCTACAGGGGATCTCAGCCCCAGCATTTT
CASSLVFYRGSQPQHF
>TRBJ1-5|TRBV19|.|.
TGTGCCAGTAGGATTCGCCGGGAGCTAAATCAGCCCCAGCATTTT
CASRIRRELNQPQHF
>TRBJ1-5|TRBV2|few|TRBD1
TGTGCCAGCAGCGCGGGACAGCTAAATCAGCCCCAGCATTTT
CASSAGQLNQPQHF
>TRBJ1-6|TRBV7-9|.|.
TGTGCCAGCAGCGCTTCAGGGAATAATTCACCCCTCCACTTT
CASSASGNNSPLHF
>TRBJ2-5|TRBV5-1|once|.
TGCGCCAGCAGCTTGTCCCACCAAGAGGCCCAGTACTTC
CASSLSHQEAQYF
>TRBJ2-1|TRBV7-6|few|.
TGTGCCAGCAGCTTAGGCGGACTAGAGCAGTTCTTC
CASSLGGLEQFF
>TRBJ2-1|TRBV11-2|.|.
TGTGCCAGCAGCTTAGGACATGGCTCCTACAATGAGCAGTTCTTC
CASSLGHGSYNEQFF
>TRBJ2-3|TRBV19|.|TRBD2
TGTGCCAGTAGGACTAGCGGGTTATCTAGCACAGATACGCAGTATTTT
CASRTSGLSSTDTQYF
>TRBJ1-1|TRBV5-6|.|.
TGTGCCAGCAGCTTGCTGAGTGGGGGCCTCGGGAACACTGAAGCTTTCTTT
CASSLLSGGLGNTEAFF
>TRBJ1-2|TRBV7-9|.|.
TGTGCCAGCAGCTCCCCCAAGAGTTTCTATGGCTACACCTTC
CASSSPKSFYGYTF
>TRBJ1-2|TRBV19|.|.
TGTGCCAGTAGTATTTATCACAGGGCTATGGATGGCTACACCTTC
CASSIYHRAMDGYTF
>TRBJ1-1|TRBV5-5|.|.
TGTGCCAGCAGCTTGGCGACAGACCCGTGGACTGAAGCTTTCTTT
CASSLATDPWTEAFF
>TRBJ2-1|TRBV28|.|TRBD1
TGTGCCAGCAGTTTACGCTACAGGGGTGCGGGTACTGAGCAGTTCTTC
CASSLRYRGAGTEQFF
>TRBJ2-1|TRBV9|.|TRBD2
TGTGCCAGCAACGAGCGGGGGTCAACCTACAATGAGCAGTTCTTC
CASNERGSTYNEQFF
>TRBJ2-1|TRBV18|.|TRBD2
TGTGCCAGCTCACCACCGGTGGGAGCGGGGGAAGCCTACAATGAGCAGTTCTTC
CASSPPVGAGEAYNEQFF